Each of the 18 T cell receptor beta chains below was sequenced from the same sample in a study of blood T cell repertoires in COVID-19 (TCRdb year 2020). Library construction relied on the immunoSEQ multiplex PCR assay. TCRdb retrieved this table from immuneACCESS and kept in-frame rearrangements only. Not all clones are present; in checked studies, unresolved V genes account for under half, and no reason is known for the remainder. The sample has some 280,000 clones on record, around four fifths of them singletons. Around 4.1% of the sample belongs to the ten largest clones. The sequencing input was peripheral blood. The origin of the receptors is a woman between 45 and 65 years old with active or convalescent COVID-19.

V and J are TRBV15 and TRBJ2-7; D perhaps matches TRBD1 (5 bases). CDR1 is LNHNV and CDR2 is YYDKDF in the germline V gene (reference sequence). There are 14 residues in the CDR3. Trimming left V 0 bases short and J 3 bases short, with 9 bases between. The CDR3 DNA reads TGTGCCACCAGCAGAGATCCCGACAGCTACGAGCAGTACTTC. Protein product: CATSRDPDSYEQYF. Full variable domain (remainder filled in from reference TRBV15 and TRBJ2-7): DAMVIQNPRYQVTQFGKPVTLSCSQTLNHNVMYWYQQKSSQAPKLLFHYYDKDFNNEADTPDNFQSRRPNTSFCFLDIRSPGLGDTAMYLCATSRDPDSYEQYFGPGTRLTVT.

The rearrangement joins TRBV23-1 to TRBJ2-2, with 7 bases that match TRBD1. TRBV23-1 is an ORF for which the function is uncertain. The CDR3 sequence is 15 residues long. V dropped 7 bases and J dropped 2; count of bases not matched to a gene: 7. In nucleotides, the CDR3 is TGCGCCAGCAAATTTGGGACAGATAACACCGGGGAGCTGTTTTTT. This encodes CASKFGTDNTGELFF.

The J gene is TRBJ2-3, the V gene TRBV2, with TRBD2 identical over 9 bases. The CDR3 is 13 residues long. The junction had 10 bases not matched to a gene; V was cut back by 6 bases and J by 12 bases. The V gene's germline CDR1 is SNHLY and CDR2 FYNNEI. CDR3 nucleotides: TGTGCCAGCAGAGTCAGACTAGCGGCCGACCAGTATTTT. Encoded protein: CASRVRLAADQYF.

J is TRBJ1-4 and V is TRBV7-9; the D is unclear. Germline CDR1 SEHNR, CDR2 FQNEAQ (reference sequence). This CDR3 spans 15 amino acids. Trimming shortened V by 4 bases and J by 8 bases, and 17 bases separated the two germline ends. The CDR3, as DNA: TGTGCCAGCAGCTCATCACGGTATGCAGGAGAAAAACTGTTTTTT. It is translated as CASSSSRYAGEKLFF.

The chain couples TRBV19 to TRBJ1-3, with a weak D call TRBD1 (6 bases). Germline CDR1 is LNHDA and CDR2 is SQIVND (reference sequence). The ends were cut back, 8 bases at V and 0 bases at J, with 11 bases in the middle. This CDR3 has 14 amino acids. The CDR3 reads CASGEGVSGNTIYF. CDR3 sequence (DNA): TGTGCCAGTGGGGAGGGGGTCTCTGGAAACACCATATATTTT.

J is TRBJ1-2 and V is TRBV5-1, with unresolved D. The CDR3 is 14 residues long. V lost 0 bases and J lost 2, with 8 bases in between. Germline V gene data show CDR1 as SGHRS and CDR2 as YFSETQ. CDR3 nucleotide sequence: TGCGCCAGCAGCTTGGAATCTGTAAACTATGGCTACACCTTC. Amino acid sequence: CASSLESVNYGYTF. The full variable domain, completed using reference TRBV5-1 and TRBJ1-2, is KAGVTQTPRYLIKTRGQQVTLSCSPISGHRSVSWYQQTPGQGLQFLFEYFSETQRNKGNFPGRFSGRQFSNSRSEMNVSTLELGDSALYLCASSLESVNYGYTFGSGTRLTVV.

This rearrangement joins TRBV7-7 to TRBJ2-1, with 9 bases identical to TRBD2. The trim removed 4 bases at V and 4 bases at J, leaving 5 bases unmatched. Germline CDR1 is SSHAT and CDR2 is FNYEAQ (reference sequence). This CDR3 is 15 amino acids long. The DNA for the CDR3 is TGTGCCAGCAGCTCTAAGCGGGAGGCGTACAATGAGCAGTTCTTC. Translated: CASSSKREAYNEQFF.

CDR3 in amino acids: CASTLYRAQETQYF. The CDR3 DNA follows: TGTGCCAGCACGTTATACAGGGCCCAAGAGACCCAGTACTTC. V and J are TRBV18 and TRBJ2-5; maybe TRBD1 (6 bases). The CDR3 is 14 residues long. Trimming cost V 8 bases and J 1 base, with 14 bases left between them. Germline lookup yields CDR1 KGHSH and CDR2 LQKENI.

The chain has TRBV28 and TRBJ1-5; TRBD1 agrees at 9 bases. CDR3 size: 18 residues. Trimming removed 1 base from V and 0 bases from J; junction bases left unmatched: 7. The germline gives CDR1 MDHEN, CDR2 SYDVKM. The CDR3 reads CASSLLTGGRSSNQPQHF. CDR3 nucleotide sequence: TGTGCCAGCAGTTTATTGACAGGGGGAAGATCTAGCAATCAGCCCCAGCATTTT.

V usage is TRBV10-2 and J usage is TRBJ1-2, with TRBD1 identical over 7 bases. Germline V gives CDR1 WSHSY, CDR2 SAAADI. V shed 3 bases, J shed 8 bases, and the junction held 6 bases outside the gene matches. This CDR3 is 13 amino acids long. The chain's CDR3 is CASSDDRVLGYTF. In DNA, the CDR3 is TGCGCCAGCAGTGACGACAGGGTGTTAGGCTACACCTTC.

The chain couples TRBV9 to TRBJ2-1, with TRBD2 matching 8 bases. Germline trimming cut 1 base from V and 2 bases from J; bases unmatched to any gene: 8. The CDR3 covers 17 residues. In germline, CDR1 is SGDLS, CDR2 YYNGEE. CDR3 DNA sequence: TGTGCCAGCAGCGTACATCCCCAAGCGGGGGCCTACAATGAGCAGTTCTTC. This encodes CASSVHPQAGAYNEQFF.

The chain joins TRBV15 to TRBJ2-4; tentatively, D is TRBD1 (5 bases). The CDR3 has 16 amino acids. From germline, CDR1 is LNHNV and CDR2 YYDKDF (reference sequence). The V and J ends lost 0 bases and 2 bases respectively, with 11 bases between them. The CDR3 region is CATSRDPAGTKNIQYF. For the CDR3, the DNA is TGTGCCACCAGCAGAGATCCGGCAGGGACCAAAAACATTCAGTACTTC.

The V call is TRBV9, the J call TRBJ2-1; TRBD2 agrees at 14 bases. The germline CDR1 and CDR2 sequences are SGDLS and YYNGEE. The CDR3 is 15 amino acids. The V gene end was trimmed by 3 bases and the J gene end by 9 bases; junction bases not matched to a gene: 5. The CDR3 sequence is CASSGGTSGSSEQFF. The CDR3 DNA is TGTGCCAGCAGCGGCGGGACTAGCGGGAGTAGTGAGCAGTTCTTC.

The chain employs TRBV12-5 and TRBJ1-1; D is possibly TRBD1 (5 bases). V gave up 0 bases and J gave up 6 bases, with 14 bases separating them. This CDR3 spans 15 amino acids. Germline-derived CDR1 and CDR2 are LGHNT and FRNRAP. CDR3 DNA: TGTGCTAGTGGTTTGGTACCAGGCAGGGTGTCTGAAGCTTTCTTT. This sequence encodes CASGLVPGRVSEAFF.

On this clone itself: Because the CDR3's place on the DNA is in doubt, the DNA is left out and the CDR3 is given as listed by TCRdb. This chain links TRBV21-1 with TRBJ2-2; no check of the table's D call, TRBD2, against the DNA was made. TRBV21-1 is a pseudogene. With termini counted, the CDR3 has 16 amino acids. CDR3 sequence reads: CASSPAVASGTGELFF.

The rearrangement uses TRBV10-3 and TRBJ2-1, with 7 positions matching TRBD2. Trimming removed 3 bases from V and 8 bases from J; junction bases left unmatched: 4. Germline V gene data show CDR1 as ENHRY and CDR2 as SYGVKD. The CDR3 has 13 residues. The CDR3 DNA follows: TGTGCCATCAGTGAACGGGGAGGGGATGAGCAGTTCTTC. Its protein is CAISERGGDEQFF.

This chain links TRBV19 with TRBJ1-5, with D hard to call. Germline-derived CDR1 and CDR2 are LNHDA and SQIVND (reference sequence). The CDR3 extends over 14 amino acids. The V gene lost 6 bases and the J gene lost 0 bases, with 9 bases spanning the gap. CDR3 residues: CASRSRYSNQPQHF. The CDR3 DNA follows: TGTGCCAGTAGAAGTAGATATAGCAATCAGCCCCAGCATTTT.

This clone was seen a single time. This chain connects TRBV2 to TRBJ1-1; D is unresolved. Germline V gene lookup returns CDR1 SNHLY and CDR2 FYNNEI. This CDR3 has 15 residues. V lost 2 bases and J lost 1, with 11 bases in between. CDR3 nucleotides: TGTGCCAGCAGTGAAATCGGGTTTGCGAACACTGAAGCTTTCTTT. It codes for CASSEIGFANTEAFF.